This T cell receptor beta chain emerged from a study of T cells in Graves' hyperthyroidism and ophthalmopathy. Overall study results and limits: Stable hyperthyroidism and ophthalmopathy were separated using 13 V-J signatures. The model foresaw ophthalmopathy a median 6.5 months prior to onset.

Points on this clonotype: Its specificity is unknown.

Graves' hyperthyroidism was deemed stable given no ophthalmopathy progression within 18 months. V shed 7 bases and J shed 0 bases, with 21 bases lying between them. The CDR3 has 17 amino acids. There were TCR beta CDR3 regions amplified from RNA transcripts. The study used the HTBI primer set for a first-round RT-PCR of the TCR CDR3. TCRdb ran MiXCR on the multiplex PCR reads and lists one entry per CDR3 protein. This sample has 560,000 or so distinct CDR3 sequences, with just over 45% found just once. The receptor's source is a woman in her late teens or twenties with Graves' hyperthyroidism. The chain combines TRBV12-3 or TRBV12-4 with TRBJ2-5; the D gene is possibly TRBD2 (6 bases). Sequencing was done on a sample of peripheral blood or thyroid tissue (not recorded which). In DNA, the CDR3 is TGTGCCAGCACTGCGGGAACAGCCGAGCAGTACCAAGAGACCCAGTACTTC. Its protein product is CASTAGTAEQYQETQYF.